The 32 T cell receptor beta chains reported below all come from one sample, sequenced in a study of shared clonotypes between healthy human individuals. Sequencing used immunoSEQ multiplex PCR; TCRdb keeps in-frame clones, though not all of them. In the table there are 2 million to 2.5 million clones, 85% to 95% of which are singletons. Sequenced: naive CD4+ T cells from PBMCs. Subset described: CD45RA+ positively selected. Every receptor here comes from a man between 18 and 29 years old in good health. Some clones in this sample may be carry-over from other donors' samples.

About this clone: The same CDR3 also results from other DNA sequences found in this sample. The chain couples TRBV9 to TRBJ1-2; D is undetermined. CDR3 size: 11 residues. The ends were cut back, 5 bases at V and 5 bases at J, with 7 bases in the middle. The germline gives CDR1 SGDLS, CDR2 YYNGEE. CDR3 protein: CASSRDYGYTF. Here the CDR3 DNA reads TGTGCCAGCAGTCGAGATTATGGCTACACCTTC.

This chain connects TRBV28 to TRBJ1-2; TRBD1 might be the D (5 bases). The CDR3 sequence is 15 residues long. V dropped 1 base and J dropped 4 bases, with 13 bases sitting between them. CDR1 and CDR2 (germline): MDHEN, SYDVKM. In DNA, the CDR3 is TGTGCCAGCAGTTTATTCGCGGGGGGGAGCTATGGCTACACCTTC. The encoded protein is CASSLFAGGSYGYTF.

The chain carries TRBV19 and TRBJ2-4; no firm D call. This CDR3 spans 12 amino acids. Looked up from germline, CDR1 is LNHDA and CDR2 is SQIVND (reference sequence). V was shortened by 7 bases and J by 9 bases, with 13 bases between the two germline ends. CDR3 amino acids: CASKESLGIQYF. The CDR3 DNA follows: TGTGCCAGTAAGGAAAGTTTGGGCATTCAGTACTTC.

The chain carries TRBV11-2 and TRBJ1-3, with D uncertain. The CDR3 spans 15 residues. The germline gives CDR1 SGHAT, CDR2 FQNNGV. The V end lost 5 bases, the J end lost 3 bases, and 14 bases lay between the germline ends. The CDR3 sequence is CASSTIRTVGNTIYF. The CDR3 coding sequence is TGTGCCAGCAGCACTATTCGGACTGTTGGAAACACCATATATTTT.

The CDR3 DNA reads as TGCGCCAGCAGCTTGGAGTCAACCTATGGCTACACCTTC. It encodes CASSLESTYGYTF. This sequence joins TRBV5-1 and TRBJ1-2; D is ambiguous. CDR3 length: 13 amino acids. Trimming took off 0 bases at V and 4 bases at J, with 7 bases between the two ends. The germline gives CDR1 SGHRS, CDR2 YFSETQ.

The chain carries TRBV9 and TRBJ2-1; D perhaps matches TRBD2 (6 bases). Trimming shortened V by 6 bases and J by 1 base, and 17 bases separated the two germline ends. The germline CDR1 and CDR2 sequences are SGDLS and YYNGEE. The CDR3 has 16 amino acids. The CDR3 DNA reads as TGTGCCAGCACCCCCGATCTGCGGGGATCCTACAATGAGCAGTTCTTC. Amino acids: CASTPDLRGSYNEQFF.

This clone was counted between two and nine times. This chain links TRBV7-9 with TRBJ1-2; D is unresolved. V lost 4 bases to trimming and J lost 4 bases, with 4 bases between them. This CDR3 is 11 amino acids long. Germline V gene sequence: CDR1 SEHNR, CDR2 FQNEAQ (reference sequence). Here the CDR3 DNA reads TGTGCCAGCAGCTCTCCCTATGGCTACACCTTC. It is translated as CASSSPYGYTF.

CDR3 in DNA: TGCGCCAGTTCCGTTGAGGGCTCTGGGGCCAACGTCCTGACTTTC. Translating it yields CASSVEGSGANVLTF. V usage is TRBV5-1 and J usage is TRBJ2-6, with D possibly TRBD2 on 5 matching bases. Per germline, CDR1 SGHRS and CDR2 YFSETQ. The germline V and J ends were trimmed by 8 bases and 0 bases, with 12 bases remaining between them. This CDR3 spans 15 amino acids.

This clone came up once. The J gene is TRBJ1-4, the V gene TRBV28; TRBD1 might be the D (5 bases). Between the trimmed V and J ends, which lost 3 bases and 8 bases, there was a span of 13 bases. The CDR3 extends over 14 amino acids. CDR1 MDHEN and CDR2 SYDVKM come from the germline V gene. As DNA, the CDR3 is TGTGCCAGCAGTTTGGGGGGAGTCTACGAAAAACTGTTTTTT. Its translation: CASSLGGVYEKLFF.

This rearrangement joins TRBV18 to TRBJ2-4; D call uncertain. The CDR3 spans 13 residues. V gave up 2 bases and J gave up 8 bases, with 10 bases separating them. CDR1 KGHSH and CDR2 LQKENI come from the germline V gene. As DNA, the CDR3 is TGTGCCAGCTCACCAACACTGAATGACATTCAGTACTTC. Translation: CASSPTLNDIQYF.

As regards this clone: The germline gene is not matched at one end of the junction; a read error may be the cause. This chain uses TRBV14 with TRBJ1-1, with a tentative D call TRBD1 (5 bases). This CDR3 spans 12 amino acids. The germline V gene encodes CDR1 SGHDN and CDR2 FVKESK. CDR3 DNA sequence: TGTGCCAGCAGCCAAGAAGCTCGTACAGGACGCTTT. This translates into CASSQEARTGRF. Variable domain in full (rest from reference TRBV14 and TRBJ1-1): EAGVTQFPSHSVIEKGQTVTLRCDPISGHDNLYWYRRVMGKEIKFLLHFVKESKQDESGMPNNRFLAERTGGTYSTLKVQPAELEDSGVYFCASSQEARTGRFGQGTRLTVV.

Of note for this clone: Other nucleotide sequences from this sample produce the same CDR3. The chain carries TRBV7-3 and TRBJ2-2; perhaps TRBD1 as D (6 bases). V lost 2 bases and J 1 base, leaving 11 bases between the germline ends. Germline values: CDR1 SGHTA, CDR2 FQGTGA. CDR3 length equals 16 residues. The CDR3 nucleotides read TGTGCCAGCAGCTTATTGCCGGGACAGAACACCGGGGAGCTGTTTTTT. Translated: CASSLLPGQNTGELFF. Complete variable domain (other parts from reference TRBV7-3 and TRBJ2-2): GAGVSQTPSNKVTEKGKYVELRCDPISGHTALYWYRQSLGQGPEFLIYFQGTGAADDSGLPNDRFFAVRPEGSVSTLKIQRTERGDSAVYLCASSLLPGQNTGELFFGEGSRLTVL.

The chain couples TRBV10-3 to TRBJ1-3, with TRBD1 as a possible D gene (5 bases). The CDR3 is 16 residues long. The germline gives CDR1 ENHRY, CDR2 SYGVKD. V was shortened by 3 bases and J by 3 bases, with 15 bases between the two germline ends. The CDR3 loop reads CAISDQTPGIGNTIYF. The CDR3 bases are TGTGCCATCAGTGACCAAACCCCAGGGATTGGAAACACCATATATTTT.

The gene calls are TRBV4-1 and TRBJ2-1, with 15 bases matching TRBD2. The germline V gene has CDR1 MGHRA and CDR2 YSYEKL. The CDR3 totals 16 residues. Unmatched junction bases numbered 3, after V lost 4 bases and J lost 5 bases. DNA for the CDR3: TGCGCCAGCAGCCGCGGACTAGCGGGAGGGGACAATGAGCAGTTCTTC. As protein: CASSRGLAGGDNEQFF.

The V call is TRBV29-1, the J call TRBJ2-7, with a weak D call TRBD2 (5 bases). The CDR3 covers 16 residues. Germline CDR1 is SQVTM and CDR2 is ANQGSEA. Trimming left V 6 bases short and J 4 bases short, with 25 bases between. The CDR3 bases are TGCAGCGTAGCCCCCAAACTAGATCGGATGGGGTACGAGCAGTACTTC. It encodes CSVAPKLDRMGYEQYF.

The rearrangement joins TRBV7-3 to TRBJ1-1, with D possibly TRBD1 on 6 matching bases. Germline V gene sequence: CDR1 SGHTA, CDR2 FQGTGA. This CDR3 has 13 amino acids. Trimming cost V 4 bases and J 4 bases, with 10 bases left between them. The DNA of the CDR3 is TGTGCCAGCAGCTCAGGGGTATTCACTGAAGCTTTCTTT. It codes for CASSSGVFTEAFF.

The rearrangement joins TRBV2 to TRBJ2-7; D remains unclear. Looked up from germline, CDR1 is SNHLY and CDR2 is FYNNEI. This CDR3 region has 13 residues. Trimming stripped 2 bases from V and 4 bases from J, with 9 bases between. The CDR3 here is CASSEPGEYEQYF. For the CDR3, the DNA is TGTGCCAGCAGTGAACCTGGCGAATACGAGCAGTACTTC.

This clone was found once. The chain recombines TRBV28 with TRBJ2-7; TRBD1 agrees at 9 bases. The CDR3 is made up of 15 amino acids. Germline V gene sequence: CDR1 MDHEN, CDR2 SYDVKM. V gave up 5 bases and J gave up 1 base; unmatched junction bases: 6. The CDR3: CASSPQGARSYEQYF. The CDR3 bases are TGTGCCAGCAGTCCACAGGGGGCGCGTTCCTACGAGCAGTACTTC.

The CDR3 loop is CASILRASGETQYF. The CDR3 nucleotides are TGTGCCAGCATCCTTCGGGCTAGCGGAGAGACCCAGTACTTC. V is TRBV7-8 and J is TRBJ2-5; 7 nucleotides agree with TRBD2. This CDR3 comprises 14 residues. V lost 7 bases to trimming and J lost 4 bases; unmatched junction nucleotides: 9. Germline V gene sequence: CDR1 SGHVS, CDR2 FQNEAQ.

The chain joins TRBV6-1 to TRBJ1-2; tentatively, D is TRBD1 (5 bases). CDR1 MNHNS and CDR2 SASEGT come from the germline V gene. Trimming shortened V by 1 base and J by 8 bases, and 11 bases separated the two germline ends. The CDR3 length is 13 residues. CDR3 sequence (DNA): TGTGCCAGCAGTGAAGGAGGGGTTTCGGGCTACACCTTC. Translation: CASSEGGVSGYTF.

In nucleotides, the CDR3 is TGCGCCAGCAGTGACAGGACATACAATCAGCCCCAGCATTTT. This translates into CASSDRTYNQPQHF. The chain couples TRBV10-2 to TRBJ1-5, with D perhaps matching TRBD1 (5 bases). Germline V gene lookup returns CDR1 WSHSY and CDR2 SAAADI. Trimming took 3 bases from V and 3 from J, leaving 9 bases between them. This CDR3 comprises 14 residues.

The chain combines TRBV18 with TRBJ1-1, with D uncertain. Germline V gives CDR1 KGHSH, CDR2 LQKENI. V was clipped by 6 bases and J by 5 bases, with 16 bases between them. The CDR3 is 14 residues long. The CDR3: CASSQIGTATEAFF. The CDR3, as DNA: TGTGCCAGCTCCCAAATAGGAACTGCTACTGAAGCTTTCTTT.

Notes on this clone: The sample carries other DNA sequences with the same CDR3. The rearrangement uses TRBV6-5 and TRBJ1-3; tentatively, D is TRBD1 (6 bases). V shed 6 bases and J shed 1 base, with 7 bases lying between them. CDR1 MNHEY and CDR2 SVGAGI come from the germline V gene. The CDR3 is made up of 13 amino acids. In DNA, the CDR3 is TGTGCCAGCAGAGGGGGGTCTGGAAACACCATATATTTT. Translation gives CASRGGSGNTIYF.

The chain carries TRBV25-1 and TRBJ1-1; 7 bases map to TRBD1. This CDR3 contains 12 residues. Germline V gene sequence: CDR1 MGHDK, CDR2 SYGVNS. The V segment lost 2 bases and the J segment 9 bases; nucleotides outside the gene matches: 3. CDR3 region: CASSEQGGKAFF. The DNA for the CDR3 is TGTGCCAGCAGTGAACAGGGGGGGAAAGCTTTCTTT.

The V and J genes are TRBV7-2 and TRBJ2-1; perhaps TRBD2 as D (5 bases). The V gene's germline CDR1 is SGHTA and CDR2 FQGNSA. V was cut by 5 bases and J by 2 bases, with 10 bases left in between. The CDR3 covers 14 residues. CDR3 nucleotide sequence: TGTGCCAGCAGCGCCCAACTAGCCTACAATGAGCAGTTCTTC. Encoded protein: CASSAQLAYNEQFF.

The chain employs TRBV28 and TRBJ2-7; possible D gene TRBD1, 6 bases. V was clipped by 6 bases and J by 6 bases, with 12 bases between them. CDR3 length: 12 amino acids. Germline V gene data show CDR1 as MDHEN and CDR2 as SYDVKM. The CDR3 DNA is TGTGCCAGCAGCTGGACAGTGGCCGAGCAGTACTTC. Its protein product is CASSWTVAEQYF. The full variable domain, in which reference TRBV28 and TRBJ2-7 provide the parts outside the CDR3, is DVKVTQSSRYLVKRTGEKVFLECVQDMDHENMFWYRQDPGLGLRLIYFSYDVKMKEKGDIPEGYSVSREKKERFSLILESASTNQTSMYLCASSWTVAEQYFGPGTRLTVT.

The chain recombines TRBV30 with TRBJ1-4, with 7 bases fitting TRBD1. The CDR3 totals 17 residues. V lost 4 bases and J lost 3; bases outside the gene matches: 14. CDR1 and CDR2 (germline): GTSNPN, SVGIG (reference sequence). The CDR3, as DNA: TGTGCCTGGACCGATTGGGGACAGCCGTCAGCTAATGAAAAACTGTTTTTT. Translating gives CAWTDWGQPSANEKLFF.

For this clone: Within the sample, other DNA sequences also encode this same CDR3. This chain joins TRBV5-1 and TRBJ2-7, with a weak D call TRBD2 (5 bases). V was trimmed by 5 bases and J by 2 bases, leaving 8 bases between them. The CDR3 has 12 amino acids. The germline V gene encodes CDR1 SGHRS and CDR2 YFSETQ. The CDR3 region is CASRSGAYEQYF. DNA for the CDR3: TGCGCCAGCAGGTCCGGGGCCTACGAGCAGTACTTC.

The V and J genes are TRBV5-1 and TRBJ2-7; 9 positions match TRBD1. Germline V gene data show CDR1 as SGHRS and CDR2 as YFSETQ. The junction had 7 bases not matched to a gene; V was cut back by 7 bases and J by 5 bases. The CDR3 is 13 amino acids. CDR3 loop: CASHRGDRDEQYF. DNA of the CDR3: TGCGCCAGCCATAGGGGGGACAGGGACGAGCAGTACTTC.

The rearrangement joins TRBV5-6 to TRBJ2-1; 10 nucleotides agree with TRBD2. Unmatched junction bases numbered 6, after V lost 7 bases and J lost 2 bases. The germline V gene has CDR1 SGHDT and CDR2 YYEEEE. The length of the CDR3 is 15 residues. CDR3 residues: CASHLAGEAYNEQFF. For the CDR3, the DNA is TGTGCCAGCCATCTAGCGGGAGAGGCCTACAATGAGCAGTTCTTC.

The J gene is TRBJ2-2, the V gene TRBV11-2; D is possibly TRBD2 (5 bases). The CDR3 runs 14 residues. Germline V CDR1 and CDR2: SGHAT, FQNNGV. V was clipped by 6 bases and J by 8 bases, with 16 bases between them. The CDR3, as DNA: TGTGCCAGCAGATCCACGGGGTTCCTGGGGGAGCTGTTTTTT. Encoded protein: CASRSTGFLGELFF.

V gene TRBV5-1 combines with J gene TRBJ2-1; D gene uncertain. Germline V lookup: CDR1 SGHRS, CDR2 YFSETQ. The CDR3 totals 15 residues. The ends were cut back, 0 bases at V and 4 bases at J, with 11 bases in the middle. CDR3 region: CASSLASTLYNEQFF. DNA of the CDR3: TGCGCCAGCAGCTTGGCCTCTACCCTATACAATGAGCAGTTCTTC.